This T cell receptor (beta chain) is from a study of T cells in localized non-small cell lung cancer. General study findings and limits: Among the tissues sampled, uninvolved adjacent lung had the highest T cell clonality, above tumor.

The length of the CDR3 is 16 residues. The V and J ends lost 5 bases and 5 bases respectively, with 19 bases between them. Per germline, CDR1 LNHDA and CDR2 SQIVND (reference sequence). Clones were sequenced by immunoSEQ multiplex PCR, and TCRdb holds only the in-frame ones, with some missing. The table includes more than 30,000 clones, roughly 87% detected once. Of note for this clone: Its antigen is not known.

The sample consisted of peripheral blood mononuclear cells, taken before any cancer treatment. The V and J genes are TRBV19 and TRBJ2-1; D is perhaps TRBD1 or TRBD2 (6 bases each). The receptor comes from a woman aged 35 to 70 with stage III lung adenocarcinoma. CDR3 DNA sequence: TGTGCCAGTAGTCTGGGGGGTACAGGGTTCCACAATGAGCAGTTCTTC. Amino acid sequence: CASSLGGTGFHNEQFF.